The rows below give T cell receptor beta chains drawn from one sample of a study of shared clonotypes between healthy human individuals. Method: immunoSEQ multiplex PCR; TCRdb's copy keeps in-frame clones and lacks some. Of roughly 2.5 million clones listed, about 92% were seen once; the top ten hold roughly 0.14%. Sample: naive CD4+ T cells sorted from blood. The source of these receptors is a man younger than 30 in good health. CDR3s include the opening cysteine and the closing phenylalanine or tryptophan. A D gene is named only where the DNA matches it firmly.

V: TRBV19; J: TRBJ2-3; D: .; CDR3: CASRENYGTDTQYF
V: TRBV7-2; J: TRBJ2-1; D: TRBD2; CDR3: CASSLIRLAGRYEQFF
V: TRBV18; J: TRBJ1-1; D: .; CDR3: CASSPTVNTEAFF
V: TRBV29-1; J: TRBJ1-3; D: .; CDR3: CSVDEDRGYGNTIYF
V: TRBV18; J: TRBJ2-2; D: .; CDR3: CASSFTGELFF
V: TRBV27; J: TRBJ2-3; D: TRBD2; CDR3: CASSPGLNPTDTQYF
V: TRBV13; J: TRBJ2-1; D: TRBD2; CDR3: CASSLLPSGRRNEQFF
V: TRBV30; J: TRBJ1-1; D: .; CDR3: CAWGPGPMNTEAFF
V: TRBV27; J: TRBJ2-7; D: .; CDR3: CASSSSPGGEQYF
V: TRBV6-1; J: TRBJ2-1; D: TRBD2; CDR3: CASSEESLAGGEQFF
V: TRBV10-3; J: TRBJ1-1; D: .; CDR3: CATREGSTEAFF
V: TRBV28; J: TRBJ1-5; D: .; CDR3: CASSASGRASNQPQHF
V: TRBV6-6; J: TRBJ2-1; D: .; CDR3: CASTPTTYNEQFF
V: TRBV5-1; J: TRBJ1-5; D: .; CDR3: CASSLSVDQPQHF
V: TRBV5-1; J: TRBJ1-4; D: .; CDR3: CASSRGVGEKLFF
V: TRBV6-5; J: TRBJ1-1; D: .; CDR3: CASSPIVGGNTEAFF
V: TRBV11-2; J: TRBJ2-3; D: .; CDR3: CASSQTGTSTDTQYF
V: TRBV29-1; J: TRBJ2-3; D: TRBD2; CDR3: CSVEELAGLTDTQYF
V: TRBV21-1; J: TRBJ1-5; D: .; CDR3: CASSYTGLEPQHF
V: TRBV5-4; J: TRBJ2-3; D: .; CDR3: CASSFVGGPLTDTQYF
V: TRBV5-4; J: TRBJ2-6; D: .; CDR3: CASSGGAAGANVLTF
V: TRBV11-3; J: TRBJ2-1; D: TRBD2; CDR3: CASSLGLDSYNEQFF
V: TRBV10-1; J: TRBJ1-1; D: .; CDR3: CASSEGGDTEAFF
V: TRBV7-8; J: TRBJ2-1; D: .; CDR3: CASSLGREGSQFF
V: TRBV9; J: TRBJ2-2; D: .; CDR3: CASSIWGGGELFF
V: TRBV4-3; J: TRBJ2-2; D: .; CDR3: CASSQSEFTGELFF
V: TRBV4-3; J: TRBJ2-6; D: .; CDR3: CASSQDSRVSGANVLTF
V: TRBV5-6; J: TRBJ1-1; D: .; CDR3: CASRVGPLLNTEAFF
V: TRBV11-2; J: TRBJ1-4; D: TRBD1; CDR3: CASSQGTAATNEKLFF
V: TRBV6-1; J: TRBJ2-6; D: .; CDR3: CASSEAAAGANVLTF
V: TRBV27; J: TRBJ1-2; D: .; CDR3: CASRLDAGTSSGYTF
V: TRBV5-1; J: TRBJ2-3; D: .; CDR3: CASSQRQDGDTQYF
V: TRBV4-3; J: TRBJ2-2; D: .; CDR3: CASSQGRGVGTGELFF
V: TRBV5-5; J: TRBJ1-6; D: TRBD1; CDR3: CASSLGWQGASSPLHF